The 14 T cell receptor beta chains below all came from one sample that was sequenced in a study of CD8 T cells in Susac syndrome. Random hexamers served to reverse transcribe about 0.45 to 1 ug RNA. TCRdb passed the immunoSEQ multiplex PCR reads through MiXCR, listing each CDR3 protein once. The profile shows approximately 210,000 distinct CDR3 sequences, 94% of them singletons. Sample: CD4+ T cells from PBMCs. Receptors were obtained from a human donor with Susac syndrome.

The rearrangement uses TRBV19 and TRBJ1-1; the D is unclear. Trimming took 7 bases from V and 1 from J, leaving 4 bases between them. The CDR3 has 11 residues. Germline CDR1 reads LNHDA; CDR2 reads SQIVND (reference sequence). The CDR3 bases are TGTGCCAGTACCTGGAACACTGAAGCTTTCTTT. Its protein product is CASTWNTEAFF.

The chain links TRBV20-1 to TRBJ1-2; TRBD1 matches at 7 bases. The V and J ends lost 5 bases and 6 bases, in that order; junction bases with no gene match: 12. There are 14 residues in the CDR3. Germline values: CDR1 DFQATT, CDR2 SNEGSKA (reference sequence). Written as DNA, the CDR3 is TGCAGTGCTGGCCAACAGGGGCGAGGGGATGGCTACACCTTC. Its protein is CSAGQQGRGDGYTF.

The CDR3 spells CASTRMADWGYEQYF. Here the CDR3 DNA reads TGTGCCAGCACTCGAATGGCGGACTGGGGCTACGAGCAGTACTTC. The chain is built from TRBV6-5 and TRBJ2-7, with D possibly being TRBD2 (5 bases). This CDR3 region has 15 residues. From germline, CDR1 is MNHEY and CDR2 SVGAGI. V lost 7 bases and J 3 bases, leaving 19 bases between the germline ends.

The rearrangement links TRBV7-2 to TRBJ2-3, with 9 bases fitting TRBD1. The CDR3 spans 15 residues. The germline CDR1 and CDR2 sequences are SGHTA and FQGNSA. V dropped 5 bases and J dropped 5; count of bases not matched to a gene: 8. The CDR3 spells CASSEDRGLKDTQYF. As DNA, the CDR3 is TGTGCCAGCAGCGAGGACAGGGGCCTCAAAGATACGCAGTATTTT.

The rearrangement joins TRBV19 to TRBJ1-1; TRBD1 aligns across 7 bases. Per germline, CDR1 LNHDA and CDR2 SQIVND (reference sequence). V lost 5 bases to trimming and J lost 4 bases; unmatched junction nucleotides: 7. The CDR3 sequence is 14 residues long. This CDR3 reads CASSPNRGFTEAFF. The CDR3 nucleotides read TGTGCCAGTAGTCCCAACAGGGGTTTCACTGAAGCTTTCTTT.

V gene TRBV7-9 combines with J gene TRBJ1-6; the match to TRBD1 covers 7 bases. The junction had 6 bases not matched to a gene; V was cut back by 5 bases and J by 2 bases. This CDR3 is built from 16 residues. The V gene's germline CDR1 is SEHNR and CDR2 FQNEAQ (reference sequence). In nucleotides, the CDR3 is TGTGCCAGCAGCCACGACAGGGCCGCCTATAATTCACCCCTCCACTTT. This encodes CASSHDRAAYNSPLHF.

The chain joins TRBV20-1 to TRBJ1-1; D possibly corresponds to TRBD1 (5 bases). The CDR3 contains 15 residues. Germline assignment: CDR1 DFQATT and CDR2 SNEGSKA (reference sequence). Between the trimmed V and J ends, which lost 0 bases and 1 base, there was a span of 12 bases. The CDR3 nucleotides are TGCAGTGCTAGAGATGGGTTAAGGGGGAACACTGAAGCTTTCTTT. Residues: CSARDGLRGNTEAFF.

This chain uses TRBV27 with TRBJ2-3, with D perhaps TRBD1 (5 bases). Trimming stripped 5 bases from V and 4 bases from J, with 13 bases between. Per germline, CDR1 MNHEY and CDR2 SMNVEV (reference sequence). The length of the CDR3 is 14 residues. The CDR3 nucleotides read TGTGCCAGCAGTCGGATAGGGGCCTCAGATACGCAGTATTTT. Translated: CASSRIGASDTQYF.

The chain uses TRBV6-5 and TRBJ1-1, with TRBD1 as a possible D gene (5 bases). V lost 6 bases and J lost 0, with 11 bases in between. CDR3 length: 14 residues. Germline values: CDR1 MNHEY, CDR2 SVGAGI. The chain's CDR3 is CASRRGGMNTEAFF. The CDR3 nucleotides read TGTGCCAGCAGGCGGGGGGGAATGAACACTGAAGCTTTCTTT.

The chain carries TRBV20-1 and TRBJ1-4; 8 bases map to TRBD1. The V gene end was trimmed by 1 base and the J gene end by 6 bases; junction bases not matched to a gene: 4. From germline, CDR1 is DFQATT and CDR2 SNEGSKA (reference sequence). This CDR3 contains 14 residues. CDR3 loop: CSARAGGGHEKLFF. The CDR3 DNA reads TGCAGTGCTAGAGCAGGGGGCGGACATGAAAAACTGTTTTTT.

The chain recombines TRBV11-1 with TRBJ2-3, with 8 bases identical to TRBD2. This CDR3 region has 15 residues. The germline V gene encodes CDR1 SGHAT and CDR2 FQDESV (reference sequence). The ends lost 3 bases at V and 1 base at J; junction bases unmatched: 3. In DNA, the CDR3 is TGTGCCAGCAGCTTGCAAGCGGGGGGCACAGATACGCAGTATTTT. Translation: CASSLQAGGTDTQYF.

The V call is TRBV6-5, the J call TRBJ1-1, with a tentative D call TRBD1 (5 bases). Germline CDR1 reads MNHEY; CDR2 reads SVGAGI. The ends were cut back, 8 bases at V and 5 bases at J, with 15 bases in the middle. The CDR3 spans 13 residues. This CDR3 reads CASAGAGKTEAFF. CDR3 in DNA: TGTGCCAGCGCTGGGGCGGGTAAAACTGAAGCTTTCTTT.

The chain carries TRBV5-1 and TRBJ2-5; D might be TRBD1 (5 bases). This CDR3 has 15 residues. With 2 bases removed from V and 2 bases from J, the gap between germline ends came to 13 bases. The germline V gene has CDR1 SGHRS and CDR2 YFSETQ. CDR3 bases: TGCGCCAGCAGCTTTGCCCGACAGCTACAAGAGACCCAGTACTTC. Residues: CASSFARQLQETQYF.

The table lists this clonotype with a count of one. This chain connects TRBV7-3 to TRBJ1-2; TRBD1 is a possible D gene (6 bases). Germline assignment: CDR1 SGHTA and CDR2 FQGTGA. V was shortened by 3 bases and J by 7 bases, with 15 bases between the two germline ends. CDR3 length: 14 amino acids. The CDR3 spells CASSLSGEGAGYTF. For the CDR3, the DNA is TGTGCCAGCAGCTTGTCAGGGGAAGGGGCTGGCTACACCTTC. The full variable domain, with the rest looked up from reference TRBV7-3 and TRBJ1-2, is GAGVSQTPSNKVTEKGKYVELRCDPISGHTALYWYRQSLGQGPEFLIYFQGTGAADDSGLPNDRFFAVRPEGSVSTLKIQRTERGDSAVYLCASSLSGEGAGYTFGSGTRLTVV.